The source of this T cell receptor (beta chain) is a study of sequential checkpoint blockade in melanoma. Study details: First-line arms were nivolumab then ipilimumab, or the reverse, randomized 1:1. After both sequences, patients received maintenance nivolumab.

Treatment reported: randomized to nivolumab then ipilimumab (arm A) or the reverse (arm B). No patient had prior DNA-damaging chemotherapy. PBMC sorting kept live CD3+CD8+ cells without CD19 or CD56. Some clones are missing from TCRdb's copy, which holds only in-frame ones; the method was immunoSEQ multiplex PCR. Here the sample spans roughly 30,000 clones, 83% being singletons. Germline values: CDR1 LNHDA, CDR2 SQIVND (reference sequence). This CDR3 spans 13 amino acids. Trimming took 6 bases from V and 5 from J; bases not matched to a gene: 4. The sequenced sample was CD8+ T cells sorted from blood (inferred from file names), obtained from a patient given nivolumab and ipilimumab in sequence. This receptor was taken from a human donor with melanoma. The V and J genes are TRBV19 and TRBJ2-5; 9 bases align to TRBD2. CDR3 protein: CASRGLAAETQYF. CDR3 DNA sequence: TGTGCCAGTAGGGGACTAGCTGCGGAGACCCAGTACTTC.